These 9 T cell receptor beta chains came from one sample sequenced in a study of shared clonotypes between healthy human individuals. Clones were sequenced by immunoSEQ multiplex PCR, and TCRdb holds only the in-frame ones, with some missing. The sample holds about 980,000 clones, more than 75% seen once. The sample comprised memory CD4+ T cells sorted from blood. The subset here: CD45RA-negative fraction. The receptor source for this set is a man aged 18 to 30 in good health.

Worth noting for this clone: This sample also contains other DNA sequences that code for the same CDR3. The chain is built from TRBV7-2 and TRBJ1-4, with D maybe TRBD1 (5 bases). Trimming took 3 bases from V and 4 from J, leaving 9 bases between them. CDR1 is SGHTA, CDR2 FQGNSA, per germline. The CDR3 loop spans 14 amino acids. DNA of the CDR3: TGTGCCAGCAGCTTTGGGGGGAGTAATGAAAAACTGTTTTTT. Amino acids: CASSFGGSNEKLFF.

This sequence joins TRBV18 and TRBJ2-3; 7 bases are a match to TRBD2. The germline CDR1 and CDR2 sequences are KGHSH and LQKENI. This CDR3 is built from 16 residues. J lost 2 bases, V lost 0 bases, and 5 bases had no gene match. The CDR3 nucleotides read TGTGCCAGCTCACCACCCTCCGGGGGGATCACAGATACGCAGTATTTT. Translated, it gives CASSPPSGGITDTQYF.

The chain employs TRBV27 and TRBJ1-4; no definite D call. The V end was cut by 7 bases, the J end by 6 bases, with 18 bases between. CDR3 length equals 15 residues. The V gene's germline CDR1 is MNHEY and CDR2 SMNVEV (reference sequence). CDR3 in DNA: TGTGCCAGCAAATCCTTGGGAGCTAACGATGAAAAACTGTTTTTT. Encoded protein: CASKSLGANDEKLFF.

The chain carries TRBV30 and TRBJ2-1; possible D gene TRBD2, 6 bases. The germline CDR1 and CDR2 sequences are GTSNPN and SVGIG (reference sequence). V lost 2 bases and J 0 bases, leaving 11 bases between the germline ends. CDR3 length: 15 amino acids. The CDR3 DNA reads as TGTGCCTGGAGTTTGGGGGGAAGCTCCTACAATGAGCAGTTCTTC. Translation: CAWSLGGSSYNEQFF.

The CDR3 DNA reads TGTGTCTCTAAGCGGGAGAAAGGCAATGAGCAGTTCTTC. This codes for CVSKREKGNEQFF. The rearrangement joins TRBV27 to TRBJ2-1; 8 nucleotides agree with TRBD2. Germline CDR1 is MNHEY and CDR2 is SMNVEV (reference sequence). The CDR3 totals 13 residues.

The V gene is TRBV5-1, the J gene TRBJ1-1; weak D call: TRBD1 (5 bases). The CDR3 sequence is 12 residues long. Trimming left V 0 bases short and J 8 bases short, with 8 bases between. Germline CDR1 SGHRS, CDR2 YFSETQ. Here the CDR3 reads CASSLGTSEAFF. CDR3 DNA sequence: TGCGCCAGCAGCTTGGGGACATCCGAAGCTTTCTTT.

The chain carries TRBV5-6 and TRBJ2-7; D is unclear. The V end lost 2 bases, the J end lost 4 bases, and 13 bases lay between the germline ends. The V gene's germline CDR1 is SGHDT and CDR2 YYEEEE. This CDR3 has 14 residues. CDR3 nucleotides: TGTGCCAGCAGCTTTCAGGACGGATTATACGAGCAGTACTTC. Translation gives CASSFQDGLYEQYF.

The rearrangement joins TRBV18 to TRBJ1-6, with a tentative D call TRBD1 (5 bases). Per germline, CDR1 KGHSH and CDR2 LQKENI. V gave up 3 bases and J gave up 6 bases, with 12 bases separating them. CDR3 size: 15 residues. In nucleotides, the CDR3 is TGTGCCAGCTCACCGGGGGGGGATGGTAATTCACCCCTCCACTTT. This encodes CASSPGGDGNSPLHF.

This clone appeared a few times. In the same sample, other DNA sequences code for this CDR3. CDR3 loop: CAWSLRDRGNQPQHF. CDR3 sequence (DNA): TGTGCCTGGAGTCTCAGGGACAGGGGCAATCAGCCCCAGCATTTT. The chain has TRBV30 and TRBJ1-5; 9 bases match TRBD1. Germline V CDR1 and CDR2: GTSNPN, SVGIG (reference sequence). The CDR3 spans 15 residues. V gave up 2 bases and J gave up 2 bases; unmatched junction bases: 4. The variable domain in full, with the rest retrieved from reference TRBV30 and TRBJ1-5, is SQTIHQWPATLVQPVGSPLSLECTVEGTSNPNLYWYRQAAGRGLQLLFYSVGIGQISSEVPQNLSASRPQDRQFILSSKKLLLSDSGFYLCAWSLRDRGNQPQHFGDGTRLSIL.